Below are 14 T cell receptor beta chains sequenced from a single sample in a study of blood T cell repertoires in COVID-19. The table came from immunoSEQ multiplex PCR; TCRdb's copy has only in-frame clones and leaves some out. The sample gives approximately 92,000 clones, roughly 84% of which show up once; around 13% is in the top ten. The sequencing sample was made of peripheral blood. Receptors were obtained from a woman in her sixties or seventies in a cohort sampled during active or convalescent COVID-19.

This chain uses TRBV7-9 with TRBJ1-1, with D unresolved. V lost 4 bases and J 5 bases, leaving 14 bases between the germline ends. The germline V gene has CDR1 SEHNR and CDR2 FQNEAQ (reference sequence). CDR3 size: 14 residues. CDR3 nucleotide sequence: TGTGCCAGCAGCTCCCTCATAGCTTGGACTGAAGCTTTCTTT. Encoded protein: CASSSLIAWTEAFF.

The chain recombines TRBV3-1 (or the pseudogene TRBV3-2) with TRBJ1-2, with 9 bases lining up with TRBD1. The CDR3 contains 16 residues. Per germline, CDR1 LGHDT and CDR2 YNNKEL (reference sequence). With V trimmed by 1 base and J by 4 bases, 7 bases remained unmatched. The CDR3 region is CASSQVGQGRVYGYTF. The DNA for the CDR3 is TGTGCCAGCAGCCAAGTTGGACAGGGGAGGGTCTATGGCTACACCTTC.

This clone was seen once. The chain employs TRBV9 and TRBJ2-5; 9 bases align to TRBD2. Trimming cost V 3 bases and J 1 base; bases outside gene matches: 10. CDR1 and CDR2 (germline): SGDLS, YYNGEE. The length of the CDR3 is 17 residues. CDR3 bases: TGTGCCAGCAGCGCTCCCCGAGGGCGGGAGGGCCAAGAGACCCAGTACTTC. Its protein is CASSAPRGREGQETQYF.

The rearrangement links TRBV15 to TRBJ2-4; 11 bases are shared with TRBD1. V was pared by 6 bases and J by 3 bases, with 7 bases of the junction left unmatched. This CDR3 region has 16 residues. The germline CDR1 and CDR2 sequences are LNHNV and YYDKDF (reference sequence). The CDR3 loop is CATRPGTGGDKNIQYF. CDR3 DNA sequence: TGTGCCACCAGACCTGGGACAGGGGGGGACAAAAACATTCAGTACTTC.

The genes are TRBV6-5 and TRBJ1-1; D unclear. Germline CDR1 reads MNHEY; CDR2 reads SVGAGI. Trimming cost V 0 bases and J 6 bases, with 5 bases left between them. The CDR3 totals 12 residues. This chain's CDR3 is CASSYSASEAFF. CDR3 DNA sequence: TGTGCCAGCAGTTACTCGGCCTCTGAAGCTTTCTTT.

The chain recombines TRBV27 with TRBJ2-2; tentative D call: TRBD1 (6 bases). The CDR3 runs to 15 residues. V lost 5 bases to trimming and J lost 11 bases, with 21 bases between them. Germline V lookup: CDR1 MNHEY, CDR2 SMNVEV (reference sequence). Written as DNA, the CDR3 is TGTGCCAGCAGTCCGTTACAGGGCCCGAAACCAGAGCTGTTTTTT. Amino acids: CASSPLQGPKPELFF.

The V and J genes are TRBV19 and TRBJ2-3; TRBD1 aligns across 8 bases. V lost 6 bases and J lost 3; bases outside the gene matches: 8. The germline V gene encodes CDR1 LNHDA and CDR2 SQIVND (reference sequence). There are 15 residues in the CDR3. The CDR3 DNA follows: TGTGCCAGTAGCCCTGGGACAGGTGGTACAGATACGCAGTATTTT. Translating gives CASSPGTGGTDTQYF.

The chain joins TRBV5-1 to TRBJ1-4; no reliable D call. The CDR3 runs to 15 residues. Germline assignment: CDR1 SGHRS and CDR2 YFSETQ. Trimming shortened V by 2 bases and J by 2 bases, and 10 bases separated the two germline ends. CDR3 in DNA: TGCGCCAGCAGCTTCCAGGCAAGCACTAATGAAAAACTGTTTTTT. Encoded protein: CASSFQASTNEKLFF. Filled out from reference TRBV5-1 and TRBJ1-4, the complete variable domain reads KAGVTQTPRYLIKTRGQQVTLSCSPISGHRSVSWYQQTPGQGLQFLFEYFSETQRNKGNFPGRFSGRQFSNSRSEMNVSTLELGDSALYLCASSFQASTNEKLFFGSGTQLSVL.

CDR3 nucleotides: TGTGCCAGCAGTTACGTACGAGGAGGGTCACCTGAAGCTTTCTTT. Residues: CASSYVRGGSPEAFF. The chain employs TRBV6-5 and TRBJ1-1; no clear D. The CDR3 has 15 amino acids. Trimming removed 2 bases from V and 6 bases from J, with 16 bases in between. CDR1 and CDR2 (germline): MNHEY, SVGAGI.

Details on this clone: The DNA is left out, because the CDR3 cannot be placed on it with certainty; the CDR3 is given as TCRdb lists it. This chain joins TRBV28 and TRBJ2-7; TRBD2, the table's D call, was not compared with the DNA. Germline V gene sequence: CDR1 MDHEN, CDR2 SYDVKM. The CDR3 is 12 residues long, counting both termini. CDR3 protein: CASSSSFYEQYF.

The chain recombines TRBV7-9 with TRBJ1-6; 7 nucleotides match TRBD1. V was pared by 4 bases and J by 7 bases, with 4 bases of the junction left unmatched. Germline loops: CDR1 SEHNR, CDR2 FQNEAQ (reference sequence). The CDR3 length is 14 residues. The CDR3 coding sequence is TGTGCCAGCAGCTGGACAGGAAACAATTCACCCCTCCACTTT. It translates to CASSWTGNNSPLHF.

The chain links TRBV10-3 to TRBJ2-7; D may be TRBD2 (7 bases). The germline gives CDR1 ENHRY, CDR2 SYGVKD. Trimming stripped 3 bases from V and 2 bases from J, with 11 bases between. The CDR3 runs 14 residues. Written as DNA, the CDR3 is TGTGCCATCAGTGATTCGGGGGGCCCCTACGAGCAGTACTTC. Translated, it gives CAISDSGGPYEQYF.

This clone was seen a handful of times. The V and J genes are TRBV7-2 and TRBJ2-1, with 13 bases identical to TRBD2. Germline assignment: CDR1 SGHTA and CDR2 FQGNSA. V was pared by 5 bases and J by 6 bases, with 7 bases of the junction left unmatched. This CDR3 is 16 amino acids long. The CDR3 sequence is CASSRGLAGVGNEQFF. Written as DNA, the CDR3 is TGTGCCAGCAGCCGCGGACTAGCGGGGGTTGGCAATGAGCAGTTCTTC.

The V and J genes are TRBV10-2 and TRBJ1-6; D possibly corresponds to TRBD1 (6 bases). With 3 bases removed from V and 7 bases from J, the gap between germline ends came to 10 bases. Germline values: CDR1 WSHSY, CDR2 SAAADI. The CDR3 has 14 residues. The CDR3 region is CASSEGGGNSPLHF. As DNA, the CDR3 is TGCGCCAGCAGTGAAGGGGGGGGGAATTCACCCCTCCACTTT.